A selection of T cell receptor beta chains follows, all from one sample in a study of shared clonotypes between healthy human individuals. Measured with immunoSEQ multiplex PCR; TCRdb has only the in-frame clones, and not every one. The table shows some 1,100,000 clones, with around three quarters occurring only once. The specimen was memory CD4+ T cells from PBMCs. Receptors were obtained from a man aged 18 to 29 in good health. Some clones in this sample may be carry-over from other donors' samples. Both conserved end residues are part of each CDR3. The D gene is left open where the match is weak. Clone size is stated in some rows and not others, as once, few, many or a class when expanded.

>TRBJ2-7|NA|NA|TRBV28
CASSSGTYEQYF
TGTGCCAGCAGTTCCGGGACCTACGAGCAGTACTTC
>TRBJ2-2|NA|NA|TRBV7-8
CASRPQFRGTNTGELFF
TGTGCCAGCAGACCCCAATTCAGGGGTACAAACACCGGGGAGCTGTTTTTT
>TRBJ2-7|many|NA|TRBV13
CASSLGLVRVEQYF
TGTGCCAGCAGCTTAGGACTAGTGAGGGTCGAGCAGTACTTC
>TRBJ1-2|NA|NA|TRBV2
CASREDSDFYGYTF
TGTGCCAGCAGGGAGGACAGCGATTTCTATGGCTACACCTTC
>TRBJ2-1|many|TRBD2|TRBV28
CASSGTYLAGLAGFF
TGTGCCAGCAGTGGGACATATCTAGCGGGGCTGGCTGGGTTCTTC
>TRBJ2-1|NA|NA|TRBV2
CASSGMSGYNEQFF
TGTGCCAGCAGTGGAATGAGCGGCTACAATGAGCAGTTCTTC
>TRBJ2-1|NA|NA|TRBV6-4
CARNKNRGYPRNEQFF
TGTGCCAGAAACAAGAATCGGGGGTATCCGCGCAATGAGCAGTTCTTC
>TRBJ2-2|NA|TRBD1|TRBV19
CASSTQDRAGELFF
TGTGCCAGTAGTACTCAGGACAGGGCCGGGGAGCTGTTTTTT
>TRBJ2-2|NA|TRBD2|TRBV7-2
CASSFDSGSSGELFF
TGTGCCAGCAGCTTTGATAGCGGGAGCTCCGGGGAGCTGTTTTTT
>TRBJ1-2|NA|TRBD1|TRBV7-8
CASSRTGDGYTF
TGTGCCAGCAGTCGGACAGGGGATGGCTACACCTTC
>TRBJ2-6|once|TRBD1|TRBV7-9
CASSPDRGTFSGANVLTF
TGTGCCAGCAGCCCGGACAGGGGAACCTTCTCTGGGGCCAACGTCCTGACTTTC
>TRBJ2-5|NA|NA|TRBV5-1
CASSLYRETQYF
TGCGCCAGCAGCTTGTACAGGGAGACCCAGTACTTC
>TRBJ2-3|once|TRBD2|TRBV18
CASSLTLAGERADTQYF
TGTGCCAGCTCACTGACCTTAGCGGGAGAAAGGGCAGATACGCAGTATTTT
>TRBJ2-7|NA|TRBD2|TRBV9
CASSVGASGLHSYEQYF
TGTGCCAGCAGCGTAGGGGCTAGCGGGTTGCACTCCTACGAGCAGTACTTC
>TRBJ1-1|NA|NA|TRBV27
CASSLIGNTEAFF
TGTGCCAGCAGTTTAATTGGTAACACTGAAGCTTTCTTT
>TRBJ2-1|NA|TRBD2|TRBV6-1
CASSDPSGGRWSSSYNEQFF
TGTGCCAGCAGTGACCCGTCCGGCGGGAGGTGGTCTAGCTCCTACAATGAGCAGTTCTTC
>TRBJ1-3|NA|NA|TRBV25-1
CASSDPRTTQNTIYF
TGTGCCAGCAGTGACCCCCGGACAACCCAAAACACCATATATTTT
>TRBJ2-4|NA|TRBD1|TRBV5-1
CASRLSDRRENIQYF
TGCGCCAGCAGATTATCGGACAGGCGGGAAAACATTCAGTACTTC
>TRBJ1-1|NA|NA|TRBV9
CASSLVREGTEAFF
TGTGCCAGCAGCTTAGTCAGGGAGGGCACTGAAGCTTTCTTT
>TRBJ1-5|NA|NA|TRBV6-1
CASSEIVQDQHF
TGTGCCAGCAGTGAAATTGTACAGGACCAGCATTTT
>TRBJ2-2|once|TRBD1|TRBV5-4
CASSPPIGQGTGELFF
TGTGCCAGCAGCCCCCCAATTGGACAGGGCACCGGGGAGCTGTTTTTT
>TRBJ1-1|NA|NA|TRBV7-3
CASSPGTWPTEAFF
TGTGCCAGCAGCCCTGGGACCTGGCCCACTGAAGCTTTCTTT
>TRBJ1-2|NA|NA|TRBV29-1
CSVEPGAHGYTF
TGCAGCGTTGAACCGGGGGCGCATGGCTACACCTTC
>TRBJ2-7|once|NA|TRBV5-1
CASSLYGSLSYEQYF
TGCGCCAGCAGCTTGTACGGGAGTTTATCCTACGAGCAGTACTTC
>TRBJ2-3|NA|TRBD1|TRBV27
CASSWGQGGDTQYF
TGTGCCAGCAGTTGGGGACAGGGTGGCGATACGCAGTATTTT
>TRBJ1-1|once|NA|TRBV12-5
CASGLGGGTEAFF
TGTGCTAGTGGTTTGGGAGGAGGGACTGAAGCTTTCTTT
>TRBJ2-7|NA|NA|TRBV28
CASSLGLVGVGGEQYF
TGTGCCAGCAGTTTAGGGCTGGTGGGGGTAGGTGGGGAGCAGTACTTC
>TRBJ1-4|NA|NA|TRBV18
CASSPPNAGPSTNEKLFF
TGTGCCAGCTCACCACCGAATGCAGGCCCCTCAACTAATGAAAAACTGTTTTTT
>TRBJ2-3|NA|TRBD2|TRBV11-2
CASSFISGGLQYF
TGTGCCAGCAGCTTTATATCGGGAGGGTTGCAGTATTTT
>TRBJ1-3|NA|NA|TRBV7-6
CASSLAGRGSGNTIYF
TGTGCCAGCAGCTTAGCAGGAAGGGGGTCTGGAAACACCATATATTTT
>TRBJ2-5|NA|NA|TRBV5-4
CASSLKALSSATQYF
TGTGCCAGCAGCTTAAAGGCCCTCAGTTCGGCGACCCAGTACTTC
>TRBJ2-3|NA|NA|TRBV30
CAWSSLGGPSAYF
TGTGCCTGGAGTAGTCTGGGGGGGCCCAGTGCATATTTT
>TRBJ2-3|NA|NA|TRBV7-2
CASNGLNTDTQYF
TGTGCCAGCAACGGACTTAACACAGATACGCAGTATTTT
>TRBJ2-1|once|NA|TRBV28
CASSVGFPLNEQFF
TGTGCCAGCAGTGTGGGATTCCCGCTAAATGAGCAGTTCTTC
>TRBJ1-1|NA|TRBD1|TRBV18
CASSPTGTGNTEAFF
TGTGCCAGCTCACCTACCGGGACAGGGAACACTGAAGCTTTCTTT
>TRBJ1-5|NA|NA|TRBV9
CASSAREDQPQHF
TGTGCCAGCAGCGCCAGGGAGGACCAGCCCCAGCATTTT
>TRBJ2-7|NA|NA|TRBV6-5
CASSSGTAGEQYF
TGTGCCAGCAGTTCAGGGACCGCCGGGGAGCAGTACTTC
>TRBJ2-7|NA|NA|TRBV2
CASSPFQSPPYEQYF
TGTGCCAGCAGCCCCTTCCAGTCTCCCCCCTACGAGCAGTACTTC
>TRBJ2-7|NA|TRBD2|TRBV7-8
CASSPATSGGIYEQYF
TGTGCCAGCAGCCCGGCTACTAGCGGGGGAATCTACGAGCAGTACTTC
>TRBJ2-7|NA|TRBD2|TRBV14
CASSVRLADEQYF
TGTGCCAGCAGCGTTCGACTAGCAGACGAGCAGTACTTC
>TRBJ2-1|few|NA|TRBV29-1
CSVGERKRYNEQFF
TGCAGCGTTGGAGAACGAAAAAGGTACAATGAGCAGTTCTTC